The source of this TCR beta chain is a study of T-cell reconstitution after alpha-beta-depleted transplantation in children. Unique molecular identifiers were incorporated when the TCRbeta library was constructed. TCRdb ran MiXCR on the PCR reads and lists one entry per CDR3 protein. The table records around 700,000 distinct CDR3 sequences, 10% to 15% of them present only once. Regarding this clonotype: Its antigen is undetermined.

Study findings and constraints: Recipient T cells and thymic progenitors that survived were the source of the high TCRbeta diversity seen at day 60 in some patients. At one year after transplant, newly produced T cells mostly accounted for T-cell counts and diversity. Reported findings indicate that, about two months after transplant, alpha-beta T cells came from several hundred expanded clones, which were derived from non-depleted graft cells.

Germline CDR1 and CDR2: LGHDT and YNNKEL (reference sequence). The CDR3 spans 12 residues. V lost 5 bases to trimming and J lost 5 bases, with 10 bases between them. The material was PBMCs, obtained before TCRalphabeta/CD19-depleted stem cell transplant. V and J are TRBV3-1 and TRBJ2-7; no definite D call. This receptor was obtained from a girl aged 2-10 years with congenital amegakaryocytic thrombocytopenia, due to receive a stem cell transplant. In DNA form, the CDR3 reads TGTGCCAGCAGCTCGATGAGCAACGAGCAGTACTTC. It encodes CASSSMSNEQYF.